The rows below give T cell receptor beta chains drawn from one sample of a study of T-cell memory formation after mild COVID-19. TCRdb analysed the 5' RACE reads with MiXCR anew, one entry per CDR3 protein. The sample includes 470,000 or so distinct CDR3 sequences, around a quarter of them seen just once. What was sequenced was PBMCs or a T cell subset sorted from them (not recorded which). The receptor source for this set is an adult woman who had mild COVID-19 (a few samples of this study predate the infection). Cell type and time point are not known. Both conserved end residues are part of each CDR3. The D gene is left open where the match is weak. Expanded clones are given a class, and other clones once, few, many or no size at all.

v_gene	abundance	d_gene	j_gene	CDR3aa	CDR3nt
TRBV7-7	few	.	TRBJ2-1	CASSLVGVGGEQFF	TGTGCCAGCAGCTTAGTTGGGGTAGGGGGTGAGCAGTTCTTC
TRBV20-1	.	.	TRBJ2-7	CSVQPVGGEQYF	TGCAGTGTTCAGCCGGTGGGTGGAGAGCAGTACTTC
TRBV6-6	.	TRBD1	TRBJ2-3	CASSHGQGWDTQYF	TGTGCCAGCAGCCACGGACAGGGTTGGGATACGCAGTATTTT
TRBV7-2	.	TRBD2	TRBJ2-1	CASSLFGGGASYNEQFF	TGTGCCAGCAGCTTATTCGGCGGGGGGGCCTCCTACAATGAGCAGTTCTTC
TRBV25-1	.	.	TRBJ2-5	CASNPPQYF	TGTGCCAGCAACCCCCCCCAGTACTTC
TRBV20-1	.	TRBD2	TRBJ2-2	CSARVSLAQGELFF	TGCAGTGCTAGAGTATCACTAGCGCAAGGGGAGCTGTTTTTT
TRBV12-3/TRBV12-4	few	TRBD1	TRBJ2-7	CASRLTGTGGTYEQYF	TGTGCCAGCAGACTCACCGGGACAGGAGGCACCTACGAGCAGTACTTC
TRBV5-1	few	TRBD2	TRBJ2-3	CASSLGEGRPTDTQYF	TGCGCCAGCAGCTTGGGGGAGGGGCGCCCAACGGATACGCAGTATTTT
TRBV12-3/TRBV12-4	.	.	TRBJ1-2	CADTKEGYTF	TGTGCCGATACTAAGGAGGGCTACACCTTC
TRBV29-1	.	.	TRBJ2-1	CSVERGLEQFF	TGCAGCGTTGAAAGGGGTCTTGAGCAGTTCTTC
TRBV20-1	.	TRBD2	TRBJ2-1	CSANRGRYNEQFF	TGCAGTGCTAACCGCGGGAGGTACAATGAGCAGTTCTTC
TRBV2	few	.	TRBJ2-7	CASTSDRGFSYEQYF	TGTGCCAGCACCTCCGACCGGGGATTCTCCTACGAGCAGTACTTC
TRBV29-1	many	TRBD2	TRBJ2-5	CSVYYSGALTQYF	TGCAGCGTTTATTATAGCGGGGCTTTGACCCAGTACTTC
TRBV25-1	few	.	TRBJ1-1	CASSESGAEAFF	TGTGCCAGCAGTGAAAGTGGGGCAGAAGCTTTCTTT
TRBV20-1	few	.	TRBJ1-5	CSAAKRVMGNQPQHF	TGCAGTGCCGCCAAGAGGGTCATGGGCAATCAGCCCCAGCATTTT
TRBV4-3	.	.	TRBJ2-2	CASSQGGALNTGELFF	TGCGCCAGCAGCCAGGGTGGGGCTTTGAACACCGGGGAGCTGTTTTTT
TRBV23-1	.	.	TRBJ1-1	CASSSRDCQNTEAFF	TGCGCCAGCAGTAGCCGGGACTGCCAGAACACTGAAGCTTTCTTT
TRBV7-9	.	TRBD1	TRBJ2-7	CASNGVQGTSYEQYF	TGTGCCAGCAACGGGGTACAGGGGACATCCTACGAGCAGTACTTC
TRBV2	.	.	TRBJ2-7	CASNSGVYEQYF	TGTGCCAGCAACAGCGGAGTCTACGAGCAGTACTTC
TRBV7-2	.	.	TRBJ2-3	CASSLDPQGTDTQYF	TGTGCCAGCAGCTTAGATCCCCAGGGGACGGATACGCAGTATTTT
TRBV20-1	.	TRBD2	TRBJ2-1	CSALAGNEQFF	TGCAGTGCTTTAGCGGGCAATGAGCAGTTCTTC
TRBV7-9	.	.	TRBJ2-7	CASSTTYGDHYEQYF	TGTGCCAGCAGCACAACATACGGGGATCATTACGAGCAGTACTTC
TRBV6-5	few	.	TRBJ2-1	CASGTGYNEQFF	TGTGCCTCCGGGACTGGATACAATGAGCAGTTCTTC
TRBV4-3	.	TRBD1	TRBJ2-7	CASSPSGTVAYEQYF	TGCGCCAGCAGCCCGTCCGGGACAGTAGCCTACGAGCAGTACTTC
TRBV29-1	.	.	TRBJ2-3	CSAPPRGAHGTDTQYF	TGCAGCGCTCCGCCAAGGGGGGCCCACGGCACAGATACGCAGTATTTT
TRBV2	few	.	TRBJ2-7	CASSVGQSTYEQYF	TGTGCCAGCAGTGTCGGGCAGTCTACCTACGAGCAGTACTTC
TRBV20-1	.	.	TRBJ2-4	CSAREGRLGPYF	TGCAGTGCTAGAGAAGGTCGGCTGGGCCCCTACTTC
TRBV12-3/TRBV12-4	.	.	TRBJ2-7	CASSTDGGPAYEQYF	TGTGCCAGCAGTACGGACGGGGGACCTGCCTACGAGCAGTACTTC
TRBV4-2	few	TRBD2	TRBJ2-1	CASSQGVAGGNEQFF	TGTGCCAGCAGCCAAGGGGTAGCGGGCGGGAATGAGCAGTTCTTC
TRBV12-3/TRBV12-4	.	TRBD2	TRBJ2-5	CASSLKVGSGGIQETQYF	TGTGCCAGCAGTTTAAAGGTCGGGAGCGGGGGGATCCAAGAGACCCAGTACTTC
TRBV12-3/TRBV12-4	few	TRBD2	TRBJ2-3	CASTWGDQGRGIADTQYF	TGTGCCAGCACCTGGGGCGACCAAGGGAGGGGAATCGCAGATACGCAGTATTTT
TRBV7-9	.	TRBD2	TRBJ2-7	CASSLVAGNEQYF	TGTGCCAGCAGCTTAGTAGCGGGAAACGAGCAGTACTTC
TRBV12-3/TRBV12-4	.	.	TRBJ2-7	CASSYLWDHEQYF	TGTGCCAGCAGTTACTTATGGGACCACGAGCAGTACTTC
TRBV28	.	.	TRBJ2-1	CASSPLEDNEQFF	TGTGCCAGCAGCCCACTCGAGGACAATGAGCAGTTCTTC
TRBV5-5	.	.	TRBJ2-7	CASSLPSWPGSNEQYF	TGTGCCAGCAGCTTACCTTCATGGCCGGGTAGCAACGAGCAGTACTTC
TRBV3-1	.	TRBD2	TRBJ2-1	CASSQASGVDDRISYNEQFF	TGTGCCAGCAGCCAAGCTAGCGGGGTAGACGATCGTATTTCCTACAATGAGCAGTTCTTC
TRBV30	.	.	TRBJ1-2	CAWTPVLSGYTF	TGTGCCTGGACCCCCGTGTTGAGCGGCTACACCTTC
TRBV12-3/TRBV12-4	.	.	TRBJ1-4	CASSLGQKGKLFF	TGTGCCAGCAGTTTGGGCCAAAAGGGAAAACTGTTTTTT
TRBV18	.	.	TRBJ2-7	CASTRGRENEQYF	TGTGCCAGCACTCGGGGCAGGGAGAACGAGCAGTACTTC
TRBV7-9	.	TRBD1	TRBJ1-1	CASSYVGNRGTMNTEAFF	TGTGCCAGCAGCTATGTCGGGAACAGGGGGACCATGAACACTGAAGCTTTCTTT
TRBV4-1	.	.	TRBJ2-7	CASSQDKEGLSYEQYF	TGCGCCAGCAGCCAAGATAAGGAGGGGCTCTCCTACGAGCAGTACTTC
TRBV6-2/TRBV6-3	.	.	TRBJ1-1	CASSYSTGTVNTEAFF	TGTGCCAGCAGTTACTCGACCGGGACGGTGAACACTGAAGCTTTCTTT
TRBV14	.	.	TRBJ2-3	CASSPASTDTQYF	TGTGCCAGCAGCCCGGCTAGCACAGATACGCAGTATTTT
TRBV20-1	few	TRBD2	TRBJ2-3	CSARSLLAGGTSTDTQYF	TGCAGTGCTAGGTCCCTCCTAGCGGGGGGTACTAGCACAGATACGCAGTATTTT
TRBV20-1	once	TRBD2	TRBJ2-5	CSASLAGRPETQYF	TGCAGTGCTAGTCTAGCGGGGAGGCCAGAGACCCAGTACTTC
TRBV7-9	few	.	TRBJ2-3	CASSPGVEDTQYF	TGTGCCAGCAGCCCCGGGGTCGAAGATACGCAGTATTTT
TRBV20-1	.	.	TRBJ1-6	CSASGESPNSPLHF	TGCAGTGCTAGCGGGGAATCCCCTAATTCACCCCTCCACTTT
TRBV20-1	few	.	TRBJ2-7	CSARPVVWTASYEQYF	TGCAGTGCTAGGCCCGTTGTGTGGACGGCCTCCTACGAGCAGTACTTC
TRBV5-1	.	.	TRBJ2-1	CASSLDRVVTSPVNEQFF	TGCGCCAGCAGCCTCGACCGGGTAGTTACCTCCCCGGTCAATGAGCAGTTCTTC
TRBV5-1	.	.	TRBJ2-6	CASSLGQDSSSGANVLTF	TGCGCCAGCAGCTTGGGGCAAGACTCTTCTTCTGGGGCCAACGTCCTGACTTTC
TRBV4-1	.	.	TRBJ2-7	CASSQGGSRSPYHEQYF	TGCGCCAGCAGCCAAGGGGGGTCTAGGTCACCCTACCACGAGCAGTACTTC
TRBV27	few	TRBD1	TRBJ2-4	CASSLRTGLAKNIQYF	TGTGCCAGCAGCCTCCGGACAGGTCTAGCCAAAAACATTCAGTACTTC
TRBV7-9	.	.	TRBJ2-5	CASSLSGNSRETQYF	TGTGCCAGCAGCTTATCGGGAAACTCAAGGGAGACCCAGTACTTC
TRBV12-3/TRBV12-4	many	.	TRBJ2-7	CASSFLGRDYEQYF	TGTGCCAGCAGTTTCCTGGGACGGGACTACGAGCAGTACTTC
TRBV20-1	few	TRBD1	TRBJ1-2	CSARKDGTGNNYGYTF	TGCAGTGCTAGAAAAGACGGGACAGGAAATAACTATGGCTACACCTTC
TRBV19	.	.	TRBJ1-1	CASSTYQANTEAFF	TGTGCCAGTAGTACCTACCAGGCGAACACTGAAGCTTTCTTT
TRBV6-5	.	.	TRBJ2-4	CASSFSGRNGKNIQYF	TGTGCCAGCAGTTTCTCGGGGAGGAACGGCAAAAACATTCAGTACTTC